The 17 T cell receptor beta chains reported below all come from one sample, sequenced in a study of blood T cell repertoires in COVID-19. Assay used: immunoSEQ multiplex PCR; TCRdb lists only in-frame clones, some missing. This sample carries approximately 170,000 clones, 79% of them seen once, and the ten largest clones take around 17%. Sequencing used PBMCs or T cells enriched from blood (not recorded which). These receptors were taken from a woman aged 70-85 years in a cohort exposed to, infected with or recovered from COVID-19 (not recorded which).

V is TRBV15 and J is TRBJ1-2; D might be TRBD1 (5 bases). Trimming cost V 4 bases and J 4 bases, with 10 bases left between them. The CDR3 runs to 13 residues. Germline-derived CDR1 and CDR2 are LNHNV and YYDKDF (reference sequence). The DNA of the CDR3 is TGTGCCACCAGCATCGGGGGTGGCTATGGCTACACCTTC. Its protein product is CATSIGGGYGYTF. Full variable domain (remainder filled in from reference TRBV15 and TRBJ1-2): DAMVIQNPRYQVTQFGKPVTLSCSQTLNHNVMYWYQQKSSQAPKLLFHYYDKDFNNEADTPDNFQSRRPNTSFCFLDIRSPGLGDTAMYLCATSIGGGYGYTFGSGTRLTVV.

This clone was counted ten times or more. The chain joins TRBV11-2 to TRBJ1-6; D is perhaps TRBD1 (5 bases). This CDR3 has 14 residues. With 5 bases removed from V and 8 bases from J, the gap between germline ends came to 13 bases. CDR1 and CDR2 (germline): SGHAT, FQNNGV. As DNA, the CDR3 is TGTGCCAGCAGCCCTATATTAGGGGATTCACCCCTCCACTTT. As protein: CASSPILGDSPLHF.

This chain joins TRBV23-1 and TRBJ1-6; 9 nucleotides line up with TRBD1. TRBV23-1 is filed as an ORF, its function uncertain. J was trimmed by 3 bases and V by 2 bases; bases with no gene match: 2. This CDR3 has 16 residues. The CDR3 reads CASSQGDRVYNSPLHF. The DNA for the CDR3 is TGCGCCAGCAGTCAAGGGGACAGGGTCTATAATTCACCCCTCCACTTT.

The CDR3 bases are TGTGCCAGCAGTACCATTAGACAGGGTTACACTGAAGCTTTCTTT. It specifies CASSTIRQGYTEAFF. The chain has TRBV28 and TRBJ1-1; the match to TRBD1 covers 7 bases. V was clipped by 5 bases and J by 3 bases; unmatched bases: 9. Germline V CDR1 and CDR2: MDHEN, SYDVKM. The CDR3 is 15 residues long. Full variable domain (missing parts from reference TRBV28 and TRBJ1-1): DVKVTQSSRYLVKRTGEKVFLECVQDMDHENMFWYRQDPGLGLRLIYFSYDVKMKEKGDIPEGYSVSREKKERFSLILESASTNQTSMYLCASSTIRQGYTEAFFGQGTRLTVV.

V gene TRBV28 combines with J gene TRBJ1-2; D possibly corresponds to TRBD1 (5 bases). This CDR3 is 13 amino acids long. The germline V gene encodes CDR1 MDHEN and CDR2 SYDVKM. The V end was cut by 6 bases, the J end by 4 bases, with 12 bases between. DNA of the CDR3: TGTGCCAGCAGAACGACAGCAGGCTATGGCTACACCTTC. Translating gives CASRTTAGYGYTF.

This chain uses TRBV28 with TRBJ1-2; perhaps TRBD1 as D (6 bases). This CDR3 comprises 12 residues. In germline, CDR1 is MDHEN, CDR2 SYDVKM. The CDR3 region has the DNA TGTGCGGTCACTCCAGGGGACTATGGCTACACCTTC. It is translated as CAVTPGDYGYTF.

This sequence joins TRBV6-1 and TRBJ2-2; 9 nucleotides align to TRBD2. This CDR3 has 16 residues. V trimming: 4 bases; J trimming: 4 bases; junction bases outside the gene matches: 7. Germline-derived CDR1 and CDR2 are MNHNS and SASEGT. CDR3 nucleotides: TGTGCCAGCAGTGTCCGAAGAGCGGGGGGCACCGGGGAGCTGTTTTTT. It specifies CASSVRRAGGTGELFF.

This clone showed up just a few times. The chain uses TRBV5-1 and TRBJ2-7; 7 bases agree with TRBD2. CDR3 length: 14 amino acids. Per germline, CDR1 SGHRS and CDR2 YFSETQ. Trimming took 5 bases from V and 1 from J; bases not matched to a gene: 6. The CDR3 reads CASRFGGGSYEQYF. CDR3 DNA sequence: TGCGCCAGCAGGTTCGGGGGAGGGTCCTACGAGCAGTACTTC.

V usage is TRBV2 and J usage is TRBJ2-7; 9 positions agree with TRBD1. Germline values: CDR1 SNHLY, CDR2 FYNNEI. J lost 0 bases, V lost 4 bases, and 10 bases had no gene match. The CDR3 runs 17 residues. The CDR3: CASSVRPWDRASYEQYF. The CDR3, as DNA: TGTGCCAGCAGTGTGAGGCCCTGGGACAGGGCCTCCTACGAGCAGTACTTC.

V and J are TRBV5-5 and TRBJ2-5; D perhaps matches TRBD1 (6 bases). V was shortened by 5 bases and J by 5 bases, with 13 bases between the two germline ends. The CDR3 totals 13 residues. Germline-derived CDR1 and CDR2 are SGHKS and YYEKEE (reference sequence). The CDR3 sequence: CASSQVGAETQYF. CDR3 bases: TGTGCCAGCAGTCAAGTGGGGGCGGAGACCCAGTACTTC.

The rearrangement links TRBV5-1 to TRBJ2-7; tentative D call: TRBD2 (5 bases). Between the trimmed V and J ends, which lost 4 bases and 0 bases, there was a span of 11 bases. CDR3 length: 14 amino acids. Per germline, CDR1 SGHRS and CDR2 YFSETQ. The CDR3 bases are TGCGCCAGCAGCAGCCGGGATCCCTCCTACGAGCAGTACTTC. Translating it yields CASSSRDPSYEQYF. Combining the CDR3 with reference TRBV5-1 and TRBJ2-7 gives the whole variable domain KAGVTQTPRYLIKTRGQQVTLSCSPISGHRSVSWYQQTPGQGLQFLFEYFSETQRNKGNFPGRFSGRQFSNSRSEMNVSTLELGDSALYLCASSSRDPSYEQYFGPGTRLTVT.

The V call is TRBV7-9, the J call TRBJ2-7, with 7 bases lining up with TRBD1. V shed 4 bases, J shed 2 bases, and the junction held 8 bases outside the gene matches. The CDR3 is made up of 15 amino acids. Germline V gene lookup returns CDR1 SEHNR and CDR2 FQNEAQ (reference sequence). CDR3 in amino acids: CASSSPGQRPYEQYF. CDR3 in DNA: TGTGCCAGCAGCTCGCCGGGACAGAGACCCTACGAGCAGTACTTC.

This clone was counted only a few times. V usage is TRBV6-2 or TRBV6-3 and J usage is TRBJ2-2, with 7 bases that match TRBD1. The V gene's germline CDR1 is MNHEY and CDR2 SVGEGT. The CDR3 covers 17 residues. Trimming cost V 2 bases and J 6 bases; bases outside gene matches: 12. CDR3 in amino acids: CASSYSRTPQGPGELFF. Written as DNA, the CDR3 is TGTGCCAGCAGTTACAGTCGAACCCCACAGGGGCCCGGGGAGCTGTTTTTT.

This clone occurred once. The rearrangement links TRBV3-1 (or the pseudogene TRBV3-2) to TRBJ1-2; D gene unclear. Deletions cut 1 base from V and 4 bases from J, with 16 bases between. The length of the CDR3 is 16 residues. CDR1 is LGHDT, CDR2 YNNKEL, per germline (reference sequence). The CDR3 spells CASSQVRFAPIYGYTF. The CDR3 DNA reads as TGTGCCAGCAGCCAAGTACGCTTCGCGCCGATCTATGGCTACACCTTC.

J is TRBJ2-5 and V is TRBV7-2; TRBD2 might be the D (9 bases). The CDR3 is 16 amino acids. Germline lookup yields CDR1 SGHTA and CDR2 FQGNSA. V was cut by 5 bases and J by 3 bases, with 19 bases left in between. The CDR3 spells CASSQGALAGKETQYF. Written as DNA, the CDR3 is TGTGCCAGCAGCCAGGGGGCCCTAGCGGGAAAAGAGACCCAGTACTTC.

The chain uses TRBV7-2 and TRBJ2-1, with D perhaps TRBD2 (6 bases). Per the germline V gene, CDR1 is SGHTA and CDR2 is FQGNSA. V was pared by 3 bases and J by 6 bases, with 12 bases between. The CDR3 covers 14 residues. Written as DNA, the CDR3 is TGTGCCAGCAGCTTCGGTGGGGGGATCAATGAGCAGTTCTTC. Translation gives CASSFGGGINEQFF.

The V call is TRBV28, the J call TRBJ1-4; 7 nucleotides align to TRBD1. Trimming cost V 6 bases and J 7 bases; bases outside gene matches: 5. CDR3 size: 13 residues. Germline V gene sequence: CDR1 MDHEN, CDR2 SYDVKM. The CDR3: CASRRGQREKLFF. DNA of the CDR3: TGTGCCAGCAGGAGGGGACAGCGTGAAAAACTGTTTTTT.